What follows describes a single T cell receptor beta chain. What it recognizes is unknown. Treatment in this sample: around 19 received Ad26.COV2.S at low or high dose, single or two shots; 5 received placebo; per-sample allocation not given. Material that was analyzed had been drawn on day 63 after the first vaccine or placebo injection. The data were obtained in a study of Ad26.COV2.S vaccination and SARS-CoV-2 variants. Whole-study context: As a participant in COV1001, the donor was in the Ad26.COV2.S trial arm.

The CDR3 has 12 amino acids. The germline CDR1 and CDR2 sequences are LNHDA and SQIVND (reference sequence). V was pared by 5 bases and J by 5 bases, with 9 bases between. Clones were sequenced by immunoSEQ multiplex PCR, and TCRdb holds only the in-frame ones, with some missing. Of some 500,000 clones listed, approximately 89% are singletons. The study, taken as a whole, reports: Vaccine recipients posted higher spike-specific TCR breadth than their placebo counterparts. From the TCR breadth and depth analyses, total T cell responses may have been underestimated.

The TCR sequence derives from a person between 18 and 60 years old who received the Ad26.COV2.S COVID-19 vaccine or a placebo. The rearrangement joins TRBV19 to TRBJ2-5; D may be TRBD1 (5 bases). Sequencing was performed on peripheral blood, taken in a trial of Ad26.COV2.S vaccine versus placebo. In DNA, the CDR3 is TGTGCCAGTAGTCAGGGTTCGGAGACCCAGTACTTC. This sequence encodes CASSQGSETQYF.